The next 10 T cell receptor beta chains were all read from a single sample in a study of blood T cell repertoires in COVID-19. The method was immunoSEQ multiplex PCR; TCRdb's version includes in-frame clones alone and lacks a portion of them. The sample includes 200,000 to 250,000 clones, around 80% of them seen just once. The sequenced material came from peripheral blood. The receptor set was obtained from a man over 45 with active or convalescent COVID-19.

CDR3 in amino acids: CASSVGAGGITDTQYF. The CDR3 bases are TGTGCCAGCAGCGTAGGAGCGGGAGGGATCACAGATACGCAGTATTTT. The chain uses TRBV9 and TRBJ2-3; 10 bases map to TRBD2. V trimming: 0 bases; J trimming: 2 bases; junction bases outside the gene matches: 3. Germline V gene data show CDR1 as SGDLS and CDR2 as YYNGEE. The CDR3 runs 16 residues.

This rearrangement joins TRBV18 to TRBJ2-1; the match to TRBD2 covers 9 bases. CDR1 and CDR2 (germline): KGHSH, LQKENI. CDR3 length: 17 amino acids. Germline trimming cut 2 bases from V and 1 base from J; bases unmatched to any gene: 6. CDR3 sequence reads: CASSPAGGIPSYNEQFF. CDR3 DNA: TGTGCCAGCTCACCAGCGGGGGGGATCCCTTCCTACAATGAGCAGTTCTTC.

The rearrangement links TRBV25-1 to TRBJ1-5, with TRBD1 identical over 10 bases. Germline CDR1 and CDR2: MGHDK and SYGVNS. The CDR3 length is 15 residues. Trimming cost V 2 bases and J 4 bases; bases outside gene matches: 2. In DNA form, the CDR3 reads TGTGCCAGCAGTGAAGGGACAGGGGTGAATCAGCCCCAGCATTTT. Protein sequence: CASSEGTGVNQPQHF. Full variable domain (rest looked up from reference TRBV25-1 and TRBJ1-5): EADIYQTPRYLVIGTGKKITLECSQTMGHDKMYWYQQDPGMELHLIHYSYGVNSTEKGDLSSESTVSRIRTEHFPLTLESARPSHTSQYLCASSEGTGVNQPQHFGDGTRLSIL.

This chain's CDR3 is CASSFSGYEQYF. CDR3 bases: TGTGCCAGCAGCTTTAGCGGGTACGAGCAGTACTTC. V usage is TRBV7-2 and J usage is TRBJ2-7, with TRBD2 matching 7 bases. V dropped 3 bases and J dropped 4; count of bases not matched to a gene: 0. Germline V gene sequence: CDR1 SGHTA, CDR2 FQGNSA. CDR3 length equals 12 residues.

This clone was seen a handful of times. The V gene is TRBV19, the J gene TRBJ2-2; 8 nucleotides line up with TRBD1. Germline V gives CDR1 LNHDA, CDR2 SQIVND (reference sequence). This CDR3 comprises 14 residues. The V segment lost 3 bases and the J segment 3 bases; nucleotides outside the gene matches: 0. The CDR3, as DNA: TGTGCCAGTAGTATGGACAGGGACACCGGGGAGCTGTTTTTT. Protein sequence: CASSMDRDTGELFF.

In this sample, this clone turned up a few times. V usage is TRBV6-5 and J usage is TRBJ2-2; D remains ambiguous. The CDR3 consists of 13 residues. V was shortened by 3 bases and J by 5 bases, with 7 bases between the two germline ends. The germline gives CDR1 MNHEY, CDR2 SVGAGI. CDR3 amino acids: CASSYYVTGELFF. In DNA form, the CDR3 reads TGTGCCAGCAGTTATTATGTAACCGGGGAGCTGTTTTTT.

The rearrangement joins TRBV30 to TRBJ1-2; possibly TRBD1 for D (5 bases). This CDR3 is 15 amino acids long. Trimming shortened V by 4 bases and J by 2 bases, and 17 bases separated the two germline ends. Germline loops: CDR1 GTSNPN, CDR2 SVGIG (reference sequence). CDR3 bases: TGTGCCTGGAACTATCAGGGTCCCCTGAACTATGGCTACACCTTC. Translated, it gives CAWNYQGPLNYGYTF.

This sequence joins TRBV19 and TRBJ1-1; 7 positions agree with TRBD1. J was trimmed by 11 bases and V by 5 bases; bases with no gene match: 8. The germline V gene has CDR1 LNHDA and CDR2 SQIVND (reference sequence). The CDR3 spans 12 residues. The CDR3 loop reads CASSPQGIGAFF. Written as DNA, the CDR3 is TGTGCCAGTAGTCCACAGGGGATTGGGGCTTTCTTT.

The CDR3 sequence: CASSYSGVANYGYTF. CDR3 DNA: TGTGCCAGCAGTTACTCGGGAGTAGCTAACTATGGCTACACCTTC. The V call is TRBV6-5, the J call TRBJ1-2; D uncertain. Germline CDR1 reads MNHEY; CDR2 reads SVGAGI. This CDR3 contains 15 residues. V shed 0 bases and J shed 0 bases, with 8 bases lying between them.

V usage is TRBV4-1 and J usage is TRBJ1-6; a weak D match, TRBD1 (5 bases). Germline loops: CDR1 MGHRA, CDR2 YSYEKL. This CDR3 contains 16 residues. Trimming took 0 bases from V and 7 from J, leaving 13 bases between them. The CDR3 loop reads CASSQDLGQGNSPLHF. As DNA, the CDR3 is TGCGCCAGCAGCCAAGATCTGGGGCAGGGCAATTCACCCCTCCACTTT.